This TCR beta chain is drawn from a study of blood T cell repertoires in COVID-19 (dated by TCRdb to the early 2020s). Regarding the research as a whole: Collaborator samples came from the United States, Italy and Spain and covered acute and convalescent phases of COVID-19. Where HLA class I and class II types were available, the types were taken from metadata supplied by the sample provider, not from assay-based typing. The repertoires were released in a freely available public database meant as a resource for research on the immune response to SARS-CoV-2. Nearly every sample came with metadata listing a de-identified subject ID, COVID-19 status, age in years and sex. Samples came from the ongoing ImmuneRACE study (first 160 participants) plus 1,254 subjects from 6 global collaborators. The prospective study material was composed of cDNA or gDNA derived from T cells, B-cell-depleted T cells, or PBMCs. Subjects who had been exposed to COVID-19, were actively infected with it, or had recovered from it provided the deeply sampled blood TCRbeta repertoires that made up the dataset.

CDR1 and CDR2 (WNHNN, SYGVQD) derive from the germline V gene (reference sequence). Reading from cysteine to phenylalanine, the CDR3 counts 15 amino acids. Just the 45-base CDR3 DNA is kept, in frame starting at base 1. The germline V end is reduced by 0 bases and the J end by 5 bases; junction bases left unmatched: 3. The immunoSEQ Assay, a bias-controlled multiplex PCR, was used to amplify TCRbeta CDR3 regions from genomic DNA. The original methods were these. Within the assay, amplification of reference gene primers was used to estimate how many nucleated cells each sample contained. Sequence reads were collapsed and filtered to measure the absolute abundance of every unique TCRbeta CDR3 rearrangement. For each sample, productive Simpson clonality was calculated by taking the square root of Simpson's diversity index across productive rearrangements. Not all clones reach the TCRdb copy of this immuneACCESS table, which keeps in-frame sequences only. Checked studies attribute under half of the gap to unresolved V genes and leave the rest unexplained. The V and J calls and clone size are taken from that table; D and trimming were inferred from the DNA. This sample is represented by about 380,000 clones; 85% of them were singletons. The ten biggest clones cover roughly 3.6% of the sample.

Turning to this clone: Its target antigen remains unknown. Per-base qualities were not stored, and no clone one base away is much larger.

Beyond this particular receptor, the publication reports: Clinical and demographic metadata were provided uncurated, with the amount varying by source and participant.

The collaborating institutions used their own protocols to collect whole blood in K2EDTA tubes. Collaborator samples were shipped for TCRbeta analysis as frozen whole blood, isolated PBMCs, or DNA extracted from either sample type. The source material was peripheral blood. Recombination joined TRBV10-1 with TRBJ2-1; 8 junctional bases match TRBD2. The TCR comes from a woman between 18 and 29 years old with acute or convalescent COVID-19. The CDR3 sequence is CASSESTAGDNEQFF. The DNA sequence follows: TGCGCCAGCAGTGAGTCGACAGCGGGGGACAATGAGCAGTTCTTC.